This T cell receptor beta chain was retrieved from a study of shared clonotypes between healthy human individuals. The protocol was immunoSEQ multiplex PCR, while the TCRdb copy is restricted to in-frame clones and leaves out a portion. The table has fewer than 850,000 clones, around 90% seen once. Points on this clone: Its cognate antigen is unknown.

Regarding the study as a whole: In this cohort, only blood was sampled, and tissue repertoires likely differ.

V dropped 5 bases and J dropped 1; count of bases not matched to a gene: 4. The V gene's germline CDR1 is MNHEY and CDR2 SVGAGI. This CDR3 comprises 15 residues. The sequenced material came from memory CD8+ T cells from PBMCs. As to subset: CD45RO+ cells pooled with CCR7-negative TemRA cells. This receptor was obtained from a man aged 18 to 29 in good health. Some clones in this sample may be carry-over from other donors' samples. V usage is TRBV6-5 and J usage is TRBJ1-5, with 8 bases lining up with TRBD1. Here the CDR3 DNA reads TGTGCCAGCAGTCTTTACAGGGGGAGCAATCAGCCCCAGCATTTT. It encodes CASSLYRGSNQPQHF.